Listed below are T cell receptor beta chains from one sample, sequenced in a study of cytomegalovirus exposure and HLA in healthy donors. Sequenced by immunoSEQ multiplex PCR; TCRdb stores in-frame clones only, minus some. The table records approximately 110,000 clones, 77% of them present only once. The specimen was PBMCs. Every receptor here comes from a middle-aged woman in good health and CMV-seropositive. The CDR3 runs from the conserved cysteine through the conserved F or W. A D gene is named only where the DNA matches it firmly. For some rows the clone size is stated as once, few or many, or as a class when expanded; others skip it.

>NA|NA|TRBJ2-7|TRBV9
CASSFGTGFPYEQYF
TGTGCCAGCAGCTTCGGGACTGGATTCCCCTACGAGCAGTACTTC
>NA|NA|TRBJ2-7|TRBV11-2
CASSLQRPPFEQYF
TGTGCCAGCAGTCTTCAGCGGCCCCCTTTTGAGCAGTACTTC
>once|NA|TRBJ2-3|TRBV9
CASSVVVSGQDTQYF
TGTGCCAGCAGCGTAGTAGTGTCAGGACAGGATACGCAGTATTTT
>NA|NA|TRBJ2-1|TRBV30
CAWSRARVINEQFF
TGTGCCTGGAGTAGGGCCAGGGTGATAAATGAGCAGTTCTTC
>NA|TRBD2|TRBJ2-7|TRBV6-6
CASSPLAGLGEQYF
TGTGCCAGCAGTCCTCTAGCGGGGCTTGGCGAGCAGTACTTC
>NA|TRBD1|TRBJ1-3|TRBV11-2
CASSLRQGYSGNTIYF
TGTGCCAGCAGCTTAAGACAGGGCTACTCTGGAAACACCATATATTTT
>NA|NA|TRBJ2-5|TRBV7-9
CASTNSALARYLQETQYF
TGTGCCAGCACCAATTCTGCCCTAGCGCGGTATCTGCAAGAGACCCAGTACTTC
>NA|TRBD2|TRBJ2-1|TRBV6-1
CASTLEASGKYEQFF
TGTGCCAGCACCTTGGAGGCTAGCGGGAAATATGAGCAGTTCTTC
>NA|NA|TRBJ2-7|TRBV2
CASSITGRLDEQYF
TGTGCCAGCAGCATAACAGGGCGTCTCGACGAGCAGTACTTC
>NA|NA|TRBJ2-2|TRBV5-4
CASSFQQGNTGELFF
TGTGCCAGCAGCTTTCAACAGGGGAACACCGGGGAGCTGTTTTTT
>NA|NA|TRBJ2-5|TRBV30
CAWSGVSETQYF
TGTGCCTGGTCAGGGGTTTCGGAGACCCAGTACTTC
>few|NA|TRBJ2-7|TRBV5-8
CASSLAGLRAYEQYF
TGTGCCAGCAGCTTGGCGGGACTCCGGGCCTACGAGCAGTACTTC
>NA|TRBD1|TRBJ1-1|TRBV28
CASRTGGVNTEAFF
TGTGCCAGCAGAACAGGGGGCGTGAACACTGAGGCTTTCTTT
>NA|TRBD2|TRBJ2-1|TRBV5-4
CASTTSGSRNEQFF
TGTGCCAGCACCACTAGCGGGAGCAGAAATGAGCAGTTCTTC
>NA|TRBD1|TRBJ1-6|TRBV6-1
CASSEDPAGGISPLHF
TGTGCCAGCAGTGAAGATCCAGCAGGGGGGATTTCACCCCTCCACTTT
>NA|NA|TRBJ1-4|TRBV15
CATSARTGTNEKLFF
TGTGCCACCAGCGCCCGGACGGGGACTAATGAAAAACTGTTTTTT
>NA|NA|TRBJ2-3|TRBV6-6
CASSYSPDYTDTQYF
TGTGCCAGCAGTTACTCACCGGACTACACAGATACGCAGTATTTT
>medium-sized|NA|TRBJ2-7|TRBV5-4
CASSSVAGEQYF
TGTGCCAGCAGCTCCGTAGCTGGCGAGCAGTACTTC
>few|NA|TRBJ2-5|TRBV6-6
CASSYSRIQETQYF
TGTGCCAGCAGTTACTCGCGGATCCAAGAGACCCAGTACTTC
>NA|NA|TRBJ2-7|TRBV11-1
CASSLESGGLSSYEQYF
TGTGCCAGCAGCTTAGAGTCTGGCGGTCTCAGCTCCTACGAGCAGTACTTC
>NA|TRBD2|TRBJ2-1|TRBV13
CASSLGLAVGDEQFF
TGTGCCAGCAGCTTAGGACTAGCGGTAGGGGATGAGCAGTTCTTC
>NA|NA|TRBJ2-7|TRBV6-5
CASKSGFLETHEQYF
TGTGCCAGCAAATCGGGATTCCTAGAGACCCACGAGCAGTACTTC
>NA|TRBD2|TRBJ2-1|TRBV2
CASRGITSGNEQFF
TGTGCCAGCAGGGGAATAACTAGCGGGAACGAGCAGTTCTTC
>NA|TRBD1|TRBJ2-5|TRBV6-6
CASSWGQTQETQYF
TGTGCCAGCAGTTGGGGACAGACGCAAGAGACCCAGTACTTC
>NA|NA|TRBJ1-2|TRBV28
CASIGGGAGNYGYTF
TGTGCCAGCATTGGGGGGGGCGCAGGGAACTATGGCTACACCTTC
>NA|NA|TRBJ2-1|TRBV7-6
CASSSMAGNEQFF
TGTGCCAGCAGCTCAATGGCGGGAAATGAGCAGTTCTTC
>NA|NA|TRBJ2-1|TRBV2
CASSNLGGPLGEQFF
TGTGCCAGCAGCAATTTGGGGGGGCCCCTAGGTGAGCAGTTCTTC
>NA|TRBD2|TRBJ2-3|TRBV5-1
CASSLLESGSGPDTQYF
TGCGCCAGCAGCTTGTTGGAGAGCGGGAGTGGTCCAGATACGCAGTATTTT
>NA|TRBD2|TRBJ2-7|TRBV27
CASSVGSGREEQYF
TGTGCCAGCAGCGTAGGTAGCGGGAGGGAGGAGCAGTACTTC
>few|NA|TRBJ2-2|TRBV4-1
CASSQVLSASLNTGELFF
TGCGCCAGCAGCCAAGTATTGAGCGCTTCCCTAAACACCGGGGAGCTGTTTTTT
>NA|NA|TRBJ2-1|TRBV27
CASSQGNEQFF
TGTGCCAGCAGTCAGGGTAATGAGCAGTTCTTC
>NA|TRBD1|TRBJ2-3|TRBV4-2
CASSQGGFGTGGISDTQYF
TGTGCCAGCAGCCAAGGGGGCTTTGGAACAGGGGGTATATCAGATACGCAGTATTTT
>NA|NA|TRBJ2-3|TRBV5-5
CASSLGDTQYF
TGTGCCAGCAGCCTAGGAGATACGCAGTATTTT
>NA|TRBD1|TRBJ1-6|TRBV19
CASSISPGQGLAF
TGTGCCAGTAGTATATCACCGGGACAGGGGCTCGCCTTT
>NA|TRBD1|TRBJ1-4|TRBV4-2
CASKGDRIVDEKLFF
TGTGCCAGCAAGGGGGACAGGATAGTTGATGAAAAACTGTTTTTT